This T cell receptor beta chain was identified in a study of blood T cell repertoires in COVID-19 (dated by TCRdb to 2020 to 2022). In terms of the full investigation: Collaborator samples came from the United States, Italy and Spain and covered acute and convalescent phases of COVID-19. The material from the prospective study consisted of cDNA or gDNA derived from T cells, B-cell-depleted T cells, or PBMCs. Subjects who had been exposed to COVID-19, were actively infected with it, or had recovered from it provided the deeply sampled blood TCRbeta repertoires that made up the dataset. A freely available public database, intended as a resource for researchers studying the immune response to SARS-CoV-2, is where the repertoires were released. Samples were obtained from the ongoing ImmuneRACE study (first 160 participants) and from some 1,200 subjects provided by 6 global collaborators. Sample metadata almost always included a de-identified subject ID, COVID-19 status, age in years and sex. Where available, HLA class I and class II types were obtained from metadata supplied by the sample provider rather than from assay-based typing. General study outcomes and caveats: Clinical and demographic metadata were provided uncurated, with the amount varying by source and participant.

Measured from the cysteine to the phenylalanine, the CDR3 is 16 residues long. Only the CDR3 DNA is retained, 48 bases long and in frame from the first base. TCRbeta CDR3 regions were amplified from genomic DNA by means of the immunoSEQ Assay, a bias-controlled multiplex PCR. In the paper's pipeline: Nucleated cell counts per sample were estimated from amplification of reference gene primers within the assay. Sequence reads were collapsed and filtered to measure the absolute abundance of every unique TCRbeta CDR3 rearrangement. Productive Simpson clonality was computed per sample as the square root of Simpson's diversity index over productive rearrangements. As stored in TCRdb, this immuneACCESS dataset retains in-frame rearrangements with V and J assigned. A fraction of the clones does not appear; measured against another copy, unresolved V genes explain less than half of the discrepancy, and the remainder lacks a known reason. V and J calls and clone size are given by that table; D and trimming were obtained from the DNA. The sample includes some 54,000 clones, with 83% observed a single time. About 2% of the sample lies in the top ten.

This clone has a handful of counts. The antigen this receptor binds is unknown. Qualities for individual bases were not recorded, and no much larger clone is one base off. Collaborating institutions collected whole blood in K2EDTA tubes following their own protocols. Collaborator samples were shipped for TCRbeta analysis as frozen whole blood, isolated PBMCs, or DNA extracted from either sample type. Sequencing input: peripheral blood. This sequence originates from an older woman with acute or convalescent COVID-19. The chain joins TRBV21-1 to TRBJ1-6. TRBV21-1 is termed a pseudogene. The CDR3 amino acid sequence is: CASSPRGSRGNSPLHF. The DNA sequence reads TGTGCCAGCAGCCCCCGCGGGTCCCGAGGTAATTCACCCCTCCACTTT.